The entry below describes one TCR beta chain. As yet, its antigen is unknown. V shed 5 bases, J shed 5 bases, and the junction held 5 bases outside the gene matches. The CDR3 consists of 14 residues. Germline CDR1 reads MNHEY; CDR2 reads SVGAGI. The record originates from a study of cytomegalovirus exposure and HLA in healthy donors. General study points: TCR beta chains numbering about 160 were designated cytomegalovirus-associated. It was taken for granted in presence/absence analyses that sequencing depth across donors was roughly uniform.

The PCR employed 60 Vbeta primers together with 13 Jbeta primers. Assay: immunoSEQ multiplex PCR; the TCRdb copy retains only in-frame clones and omits some. The table has under 150,000 clones, around 80% seen once. This rearrangement joins TRBV6-5 to TRBJ1-4, with TRBD1 matching 7 bases. This TCR was sampled from a woman in her late teens or twenties in good health and CMV-seronegative. Sequencing used PBMCs. Here the CDR3 DNA reads TGTGCCAGCAGTCTGACAGGGTTAAATGAAAAACTGTTTTTT. Protein: CASSLTGLNEKLFF.